A single count supports the clone carrying this T cell receptor (beta chain). Antigen: not known. The sample originates from a study of regulatory T cells in long-lasting Graves disease. Overall study context: Antithyroid drugs had been taken by newly diagnosed Graves' patients for under 3 months. Overall study findings and caveats: Favored usage of TRBV28, TRBJ1-2 and TRBJ2-5 was recorded in persistent disease.

Arm-PCR of CDR3 regions and iRepertoire HTBI primers were the basis on which TCR beta libraries were built. TCRdb independently ran MiXCR on the multiplex PCR reads; one entry per CDR3 protein. The sample lists approximately 360,000 distinct CDR3 sequences; 10% to 15% were seen once. The CDR3 loop spans 15 amino acids. V lost 4 bases and J 7 bases, leaving 17 bases between the germline ends. Germline V gives CDR1 LNHNV, CDR2 YYDKDF (reference sequence). Time point in this sample: newly diagnosed GD, antithyroid drugs for less than 3 months. Preparation of the TCR library used RNA extracted from PBMCs. These sequences were also reported in another study, on T cells in Graves' hyperthyroidism and ophthalmopathy.

This chain joins TRBV15 and TRBJ1-3; D is undetermined. Sequencing was performed on peripheral blood mononuclear cells (PBMCs), taken at new diagnosis, from a patient treated with antithyroid drugs. This clonotype was sampled from a woman between 18 and 29 years old with Graves disease. CDR3 in amino acids: CATSNSGPQLNTIYF. The CDR3 bases are TGTGCCACCAGCAATTCCGGGCCCCAACTCAACACCATATATTTT.